Following are 9 T cell receptor beta chains from one sample sequenced in a study of naive and memory T cell subsets. TCR cDNA received a 3' ligated oligonucleotide that carried a UMI. Amplification of ligated cDNA took four PCR rounds with SP2 and nested alpha and beta constant primers. TCRdb passed the 5' RACE reads through MiXCR, listing each CDR3 protein once. The table shows 60,000 or so distinct CDR3 sequences, with roughly 6.7% occurring only once. Receptors were obtained from a male donor in good health.

The chain joins TRBV9 to TRBJ2-3, with D possibly being TRBD1 or TRBD2 (5 bases each). The CDR3 loop spans 13 amino acids. Trimming removed 0 bases from V and 9 bases from J, with 11 bases in between. CDR1 and CDR2 from the germline V gene are SGDLS and YYNGEE. CDR3 nucleotides: TGTGCCAGCAGCGTAGCAGGGAGTGGCACGCAGTATTTT. Protein: CASSVAGSGTQYF.

Only a few counts were recorded for this clonotype. The J gene is TRBJ2-1, the V gene TRBV6-2 or TRBV6-3; no clear D. The CDR3 extends over 17 amino acids. The V end lost 7 bases, the J end lost 0 bases, and 19 bases lay between the germline ends. Germline V lookup: CDR1 MNHEY, CDR2 SVGEGT. This CDR3 reads CASTPAQAYSSYNEQFF. Here the CDR3 DNA reads TGTGCCAGCACCCCCGCCCAGGCCTATAGCTCCTACAATGAGCAGTTCTTC.

Many counts were recorded for this clonotype. The rearrangement uses TRBV7-2 and TRBJ2-5; 10 bases are shared with TRBD2. There are 14 residues in the CDR3. With V trimmed by 1 base and J by 4 bases, 0 bases remained unmatched. The germline V gene has CDR1 SGHTA and CDR2 FQGNSA. This CDR3 reads CASSLVAGGETQYF. The CDR3 DNA sequence: TGTGCCAGCAGCTTAGTAGCGGGAGGAGAGACCCAGTACTTC. Full variable domain (missing parts from reference TRBV7-2 and TRBJ2-5): GAGVSQSPSNKVTEKGKDVELRCDPISGHTALYWYRQSLGQGLEFLIYFQGNSAPDKSGLPSDRFSAERTGGSVSTLTIQRTQQEDSAVYLCASSLVAGGETQYFGPGTRLLVL.

The J gene is TRBJ1-2, the V gene TRBV4-1; D remains ambiguous. The V end lost 0 bases, the J end lost 3 bases, and 8 bases lay between the germline ends. The CDR3 is 14 residues long. Germline loops: CDR1 MGHRA, CDR2 YSYEKL. The CDR3 loop is CASSQDSQDYGYTF. The CDR3 region has the DNA TGCGCCAGCAGCCAAGATAGTCAGGACTATGGCTACACCTTC.

This clonotype was recorded a few times. The chain carries TRBV19 and TRBJ1-5, with no clear D. There are 14 residues in the CDR3. Trimming left V 8 bases short and J 4 bases short, with 15 bases between. Germline-derived CDR1 and CDR2 are LNHDA and SQIVND (reference sequence). The CDR3 DNA reads TGTGCCAGTGGTGGTGACAAGCTAAATCAGCCCCAGCATTTT. Translating gives CASGGDKLNQPQHF.

This clonotype was seen only a few times. This chain links TRBV2 with TRBJ2-2; D is perhaps TRBD2 (6 bases). Trimming removed 6 bases from V and 5 bases from J, with 10 bases in between. Germline lookup yields CDR1 SNHLY and CDR2 FYNNEI. The CDR3 length is 13 residues. CDR3 coding DNA: TGTGCCAGCAGCTGGGGGGAAACCGGGGAGCTGTTTTTT. It translates to CASSWGETGELFF. Full variable domain (remainder filled in from reference TRBV2 and TRBJ2-2): EPEVTQTPSHQVTQMGQEVILRCVPISNHLYFYWYRQILGQKVEFLVSFYNNEISEKSEIFDDQFSVERPDGSNFTLKIRSTKLEDSAMYFCASSWGETGELFFGEGSRLTVL.

This clonotype was observed many times. The CDR3 is CASSPQRTASSEQYF. In nucleotides, the CDR3 is TGCGCCAGCAGCCCCCAGCGGACAGCGTCTAGCGAGCAGTACTTC. J is TRBJ2-7 and V is TRBV5-1; possibly TRBD1 for D (6 bases). Germline CDR1 SGHRS, CDR2 YFSETQ. Trimming took 4 bases from V and 6 from J, leaving 20 bases between them. The CDR3 length is 15 residues.

This clonotype was seen a handful of times. The CDR3 DNA follows: TGTGCCAGCAGTTCTTTGGACAGGCCTGCGGGCACTGAAGCTTTCTTT. Encoded protein: CASSSLDRPAGTEAFF. The rearrangement uses TRBV6-6 and TRBJ1-1; 7 bases are shared with TRBD1. Germline loops: CDR1 MNHNY, CDR2 SVGAGI (reference sequence). CDR3 size: 16 residues. The V and J ends lost 4 bases and 4 bases, in that order; junction bases with no gene match: 12.

This clonotype was observed many times. The gene calls are TRBV20-1 and TRBJ2-4; TRBD1 is a possible D gene (5 bases). Trimming removed 3 bases from V and 1 base from J, with 7 bases in between. The length of the CDR3 is 13 residues. Germline V CDR1 and CDR2: DFQATT, SNEGSKA (reference sequence). The CDR3 here is CSASAGAKNIQYF. CDR3 sequence (DNA): TGCAGTGCTAGCGCAGGGGCCAAAAACATTCAGTACTTC.